This T cell receptor (beta chain) was sequenced in a study of patients and donors after allogeneic stem cell transplantation. A single record per CDR3 protein comes from TCRdb applying MiXCR to the RT-PCR reads. The sample shows about 160,000 distinct CDR3 sequences, about a quarter of them seen only once. The germline gives CDR1 KGHSH, CDR2 LQKENI. This CDR3 has 16 amino acids. The germline V and J ends were trimmed by 2 bases and 4 bases, with 17 bases remaining between them. The sample taken for sequencing was blood, either unsorted or a sorted T cell fraction (not recorded which). The rearrangement joins TRBV18 to TRBJ1-1, with D possibly TRBD1 on 6 matching bases. The TCR was taken from a human donor who was either an allogeneic HSCT recipient or a stem cell or donor lymphocyte infusion donor (not recorded which). It is not recorded whose cells these are; they may come from a transplant donor. In nucleotides, the CDR3 is TGTGCCAGCTCACCATGGGCGGGGGCGGTCGGCACTGAAGCTTTCTTT. Its translation: CASSPWAGAVGTEAFF.